The text below deals with one TCR beta chain. This sample is part of a study of blood T cell repertoires in COVID-19. Study information: The analysed material was cDNA or gDNA that came from T cells, B-cell-depleted T cells, or PBMCs.

The V gene's germline CDR1 is GTSNPN and CDR2 SVGIG (reference sequence). J lost 3 bases, V lost 1 base, and 3 bases had no gene match. This CDR3 is 14 amino acids long. Clinical history as reported by participants underpinned cohort assignment. Original methodology: Reference gene primer amplification gave estimated nucleated cell counts. Profiling relied on immunoSEQ multiplex PCR, and the TCRdb table lists in-frame clones only, not all of them. That table supplies the V and J calls and clone size; D and trimming were determined from the DNA. The table has 200,000 to 300,000 clones, 80% to 90% seen once; the top ten hold around 3%.

This receptor was obtained from a woman between 40 and 50 years old who had been exposed to COVID-19. Sequenced material: PBMCs or T cells enriched from blood (not recorded which). The rearrangement uses TRBV30 and TRBJ1-1; 9 bases are shared with TRBD1. CDR3 protein: CAWSGGTGYTEAFF. The CDR3, as DNA: TGTGCCTGGAGTGGAGGGACAGGGTACACTGAAGCTTTCTTT.